This T cell receptor beta chain was identified in a study of blood T cell repertoires in COVID-19. As for the study in general: Samples of COVID-19 (acute and convalescent) were obtained from the United States, Italy and Spain. T cells, B-cell-depleted T cells, or PBMCs provided the cDNA or gDNA that served as material.

Germline V gene sequence: CDR1 SGHRS, CDR2 YFSETQ. This CDR3 region has 15 residues. V shed 3 bases and J 1 base; nucleotides not matched to a gene: 4. Per the study methods: Estimated nucleated cell counts came from reference gene primer amplification. Using immunoSEQ multiplex PCR, the repertoire was profiled, and TCRdb retains in-frame clones only, with some absent. V and J calls and clone size follow that table, whereas D and trimming were derived from the DNA. Among around 32,000 clones listed, just over 90% were seen once. This sequence was found in a male donor with active COVID-19. The rearrangement uses TRBV5-1 and TRBJ1-2; 9 bases fit TRBD1. Sequencing was carried out using peripheral blood. The CDR3 region is CASSSGQGDNYGYTF. CDR3 DNA sequence: TGCGCCAGCAGCTCGGGACAGGGCGATAACTATGGCTACACCTTC.